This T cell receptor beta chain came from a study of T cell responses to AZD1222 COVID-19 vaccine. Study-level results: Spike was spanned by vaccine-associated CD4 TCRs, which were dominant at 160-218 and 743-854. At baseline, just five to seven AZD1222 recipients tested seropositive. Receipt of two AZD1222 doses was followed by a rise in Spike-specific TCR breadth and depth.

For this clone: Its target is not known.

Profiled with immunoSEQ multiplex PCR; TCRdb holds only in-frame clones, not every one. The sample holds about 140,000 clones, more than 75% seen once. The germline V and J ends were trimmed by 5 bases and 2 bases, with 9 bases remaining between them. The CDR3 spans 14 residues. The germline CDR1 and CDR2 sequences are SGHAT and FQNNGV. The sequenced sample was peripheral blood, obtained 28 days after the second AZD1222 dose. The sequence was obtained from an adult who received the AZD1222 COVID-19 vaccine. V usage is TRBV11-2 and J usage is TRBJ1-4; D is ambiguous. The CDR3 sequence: CASSTRVTNEKLFF. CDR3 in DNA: TGTGCCAGCAGCACGAGGGTTACTAATGAAAAACTGTTTTTT.